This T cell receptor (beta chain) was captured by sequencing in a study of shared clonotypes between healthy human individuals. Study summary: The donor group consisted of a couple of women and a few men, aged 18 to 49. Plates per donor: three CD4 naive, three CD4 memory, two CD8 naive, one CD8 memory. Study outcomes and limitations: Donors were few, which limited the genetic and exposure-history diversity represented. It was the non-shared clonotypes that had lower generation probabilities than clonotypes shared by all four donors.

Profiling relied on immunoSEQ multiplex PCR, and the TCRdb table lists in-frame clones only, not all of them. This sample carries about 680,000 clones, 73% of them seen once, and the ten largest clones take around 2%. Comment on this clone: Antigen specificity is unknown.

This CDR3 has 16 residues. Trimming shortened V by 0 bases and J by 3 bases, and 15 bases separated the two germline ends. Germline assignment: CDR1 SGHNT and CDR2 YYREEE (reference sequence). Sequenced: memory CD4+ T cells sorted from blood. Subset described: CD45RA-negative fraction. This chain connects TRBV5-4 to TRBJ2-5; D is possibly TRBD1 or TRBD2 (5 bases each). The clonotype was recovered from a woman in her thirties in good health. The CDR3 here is CASSLVSGRSKETQYF. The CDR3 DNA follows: TGTGCCAGCAGCTTGGTTTCAGGGAGAAGTAAAGAGACCCAGTACTTC.